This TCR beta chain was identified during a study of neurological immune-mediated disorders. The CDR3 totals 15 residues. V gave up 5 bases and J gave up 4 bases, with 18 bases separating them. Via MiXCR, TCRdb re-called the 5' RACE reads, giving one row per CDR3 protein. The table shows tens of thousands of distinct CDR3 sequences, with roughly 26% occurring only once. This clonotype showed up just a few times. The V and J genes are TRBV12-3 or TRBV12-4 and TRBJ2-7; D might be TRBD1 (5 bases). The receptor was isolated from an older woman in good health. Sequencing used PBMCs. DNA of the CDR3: TGTGCCAGCAGTCCACCCCAGGGCGGCCGGTACGAGCAGTACTTC. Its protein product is CASSPPQGGRYEQYF.